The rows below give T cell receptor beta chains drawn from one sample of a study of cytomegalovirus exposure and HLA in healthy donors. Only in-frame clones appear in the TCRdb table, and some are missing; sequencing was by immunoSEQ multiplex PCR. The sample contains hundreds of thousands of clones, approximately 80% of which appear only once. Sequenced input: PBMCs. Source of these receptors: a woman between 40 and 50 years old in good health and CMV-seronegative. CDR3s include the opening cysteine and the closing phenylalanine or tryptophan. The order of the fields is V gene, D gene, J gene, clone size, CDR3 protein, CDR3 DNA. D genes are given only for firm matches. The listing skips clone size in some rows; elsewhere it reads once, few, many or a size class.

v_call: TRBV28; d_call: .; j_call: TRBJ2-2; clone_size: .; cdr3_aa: CASSFILNTGELFF; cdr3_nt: TGTGCCAGCAGTTTTATTCTTAACACCGGGGAGCTGTTTTTT
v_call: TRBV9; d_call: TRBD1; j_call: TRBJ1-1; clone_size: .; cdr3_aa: CASSVSGGYTEAFF; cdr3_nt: TGTGCCAGCAGCGTATCAGGGGGGTACACTGAAGCTTTCTTT
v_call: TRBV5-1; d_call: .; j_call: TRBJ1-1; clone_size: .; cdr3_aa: CASSLNRGGTEAFF; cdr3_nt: TGCGCCAGCAGCTTGAATAGAGGGGGAACTGAAGCTTTCTTT
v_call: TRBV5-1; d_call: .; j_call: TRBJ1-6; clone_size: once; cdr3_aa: CASSLVEGRPLHF; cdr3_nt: TGCGCCAGCAGCTTGGTAGAGGGCAGACCCCTCCACTTT
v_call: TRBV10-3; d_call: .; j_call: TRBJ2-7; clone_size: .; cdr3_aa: CAISRDLYEQYF; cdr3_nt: TGTGCCATCAGCCGGGATCTCTACGAGCAGTACTTC
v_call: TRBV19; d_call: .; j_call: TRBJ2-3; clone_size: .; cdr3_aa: CASSITRADTQYF; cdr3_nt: TGTGCCAGTAGTATAACTAGGGCAGATACGCAGTATTTT
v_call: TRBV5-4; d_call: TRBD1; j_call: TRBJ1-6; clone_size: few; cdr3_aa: CASTLDRGQTPLHF; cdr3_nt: TGTGCCAGCACCTTGGACAGGGGACAAACACCCCTCCACTTT
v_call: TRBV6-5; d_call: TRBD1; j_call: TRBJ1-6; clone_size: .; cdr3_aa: CASSWGQGSSPLHF; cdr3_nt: TGTGCCAGCAGCTGGGGACAGGGGAGTTCACCCCTCCACTTT
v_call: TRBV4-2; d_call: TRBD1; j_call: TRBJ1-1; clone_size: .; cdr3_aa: CASSQEGDRGYTEAFF; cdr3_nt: TGTGCCAGCAGCCAAGAAGGGGACAGGGGGTACACTGAAGCTTTCTTT
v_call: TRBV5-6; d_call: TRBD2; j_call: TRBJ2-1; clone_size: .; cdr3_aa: CASSSPRGAGDIYNEQFF; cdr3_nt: TGTGCCAGCAGCTCCCCCCGGGGCGCGGGGGATATCTACAATGAGCAGTTCTTC
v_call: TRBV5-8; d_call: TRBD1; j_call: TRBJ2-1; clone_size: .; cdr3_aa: CATFHLPGQGAVREQFF; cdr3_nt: TGTGCCACCTTTCACCTTCCGGGACAGGGGGCCGTAAGAGAGCAGTTCTTC
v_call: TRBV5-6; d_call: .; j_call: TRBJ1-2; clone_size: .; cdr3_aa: CASSQTAGEGYTF; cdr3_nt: TGTGCCAGCAGTCAAACCGCGGGGGAGGGCTACACCTTC
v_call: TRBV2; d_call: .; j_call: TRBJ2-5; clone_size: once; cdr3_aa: CASEYQETQYF; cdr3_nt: TGTGCCAGCGAGTACCAAGAGACCCAGTACTTC
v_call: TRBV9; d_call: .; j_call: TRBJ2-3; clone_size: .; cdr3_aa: CASSRTVLSDTDTQYF; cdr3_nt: TGTGCCAGCAGTCGTACGGTACTAAGTGACACAGATACGCAGTATTTT
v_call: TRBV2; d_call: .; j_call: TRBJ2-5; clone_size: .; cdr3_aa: CASSALETQYF; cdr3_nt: TGTGCCAGCAGTGCTCTAGAGACCCAGTACTTC
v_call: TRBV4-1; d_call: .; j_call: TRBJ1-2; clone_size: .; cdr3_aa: CASSQYLSEEYYGYTF; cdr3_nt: TGCGCCAGCAGCCAATATTTGTCTGAGGAATACTATGGCTACACCTTC
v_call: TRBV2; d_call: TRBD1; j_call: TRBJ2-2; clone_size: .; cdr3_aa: CASRRFGTGLNTGELFF; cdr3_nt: TGTGCCAGCAGACGATTTGGGACAGGGTTGAACACCGGGGAGCTGTTTTTT
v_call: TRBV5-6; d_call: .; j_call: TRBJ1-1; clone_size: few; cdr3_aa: CASSLRLQGNTEAFF; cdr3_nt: TGTGCCAGCAGCCTCAGACTACAGGGGAACACTGAAGCTTTCTTT
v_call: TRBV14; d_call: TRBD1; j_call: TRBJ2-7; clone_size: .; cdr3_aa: CASSYGTVPYEQYF; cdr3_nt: TGTGCCAGCAGCTACGGGACAGTCCCCTACGAGCAGTACTTC
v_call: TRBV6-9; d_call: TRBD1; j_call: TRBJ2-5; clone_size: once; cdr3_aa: CASRNRGETQYF; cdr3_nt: TGTGCCAGCAGAAACAGGGGGGAGACCCAGTACTTC
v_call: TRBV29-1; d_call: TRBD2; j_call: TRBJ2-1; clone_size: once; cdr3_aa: CSVAASGGDTSYNEQFF; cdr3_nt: TGCAGCGTTGCGGCTAGCGGGGGGGATACATCCTACAATGAGCAGTTCTTC
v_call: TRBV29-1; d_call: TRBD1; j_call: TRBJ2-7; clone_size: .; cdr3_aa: CSVRDRPHEQYF; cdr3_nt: TGCAGCGTGAGGGACAGGCCCCACGAGCAGTACTTC
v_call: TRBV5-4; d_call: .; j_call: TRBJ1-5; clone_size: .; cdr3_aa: CASSLYEPGNNQPQHF; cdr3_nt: TGTGCCAGCAGCTTGTATGAACCCGGGAACAATCAGCCCCAGCATTTT
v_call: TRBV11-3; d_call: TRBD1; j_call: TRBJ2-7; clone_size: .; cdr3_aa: CASSFGTGVVYEQYF; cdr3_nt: TGTGCCAGCAGCTTCGGGACAGGGGTAGTGTACGAGCAGTACTTC
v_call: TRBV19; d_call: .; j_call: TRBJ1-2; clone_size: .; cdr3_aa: CASSPRGDYGYTF; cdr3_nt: TGTGCCAGTAGTCCCCGAGGAGACTATGGCTACACCTTC
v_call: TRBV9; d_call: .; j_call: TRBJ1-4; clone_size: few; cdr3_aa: CASSVLAAGENLFF; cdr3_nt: TGTGCCAGCAGCGTTTTAGCCGCCGGGGAAAATCTGTTTTTT
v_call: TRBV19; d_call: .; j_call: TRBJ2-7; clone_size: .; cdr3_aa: CASRTIPTAYEQYF; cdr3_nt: TGTGCCAGTAGGACTATCCCTACTGCTTACGAGCAGTACTTC